This T cell receptor beta chain was found in a study of response to subunit inactivated influenza vaccine. Study-level findings and limits: Authors suggested each seasonal influenza vaccination recruits few new T cells.

TCRdb used MiXCR to reprocess the RT-PCR reads, holding one entry per CDR3 protein. The table lists under 850,000 distinct CDR3 sequences, approximately 17% of them singletons. Deletions cut 4 bases from V and 7 bases from J, with 19 bases between. The length of the CDR3 is 16 residues. Germline V CDR1 and CDR2: SEHNR, FQNEAQ (reference sequence). The sample holds a few counts of this clonotype. Its antigen remains unidentified. Specimen: PBMCs from blood, collected 4 to 6 days after vaccination. The receptor's source is a man in his fifties who received an inactivated influenza vaccine. The rearrangement uses TRBV7-9 and TRBJ2-2; D may be TRBD1 or TRBD2 (6 bases each). The CDR3, as DNA: TGTGCCAGCAGCTCCCACCGGAGGGGGGCCGGCGGGGAGCTGTTTTTT. This encodes CASSSHRRGAGGELFF.